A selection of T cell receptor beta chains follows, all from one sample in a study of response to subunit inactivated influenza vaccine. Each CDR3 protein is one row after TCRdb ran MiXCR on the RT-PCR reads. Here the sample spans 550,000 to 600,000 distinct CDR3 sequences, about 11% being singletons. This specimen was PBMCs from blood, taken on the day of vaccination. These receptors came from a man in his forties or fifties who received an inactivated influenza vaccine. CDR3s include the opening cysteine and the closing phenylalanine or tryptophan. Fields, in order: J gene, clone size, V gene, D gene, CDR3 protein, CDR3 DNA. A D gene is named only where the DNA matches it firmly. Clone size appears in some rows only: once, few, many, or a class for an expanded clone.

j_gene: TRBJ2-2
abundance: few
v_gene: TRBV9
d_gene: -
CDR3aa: CASSVDTRDTLNTGELFF
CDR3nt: TGTGCCAGCAGCGTAGACACGAGGGACACCCTGAACACCGGGGAGCTGTTTTTT

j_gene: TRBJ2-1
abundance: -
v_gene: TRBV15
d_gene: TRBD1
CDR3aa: CATSRGSRGLFNEQFF
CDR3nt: TGTGCCACCAGCAGAGGTTCAAGGGGGCTCTTTAATGAGCAGTTCTTC

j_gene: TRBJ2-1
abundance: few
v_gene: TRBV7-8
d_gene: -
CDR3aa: CASVKGGSSYNEQFF
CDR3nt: TGTGCCAGCGTAAAAGGAGGGAGCTCCTACAATGAGCAGTTCTTC

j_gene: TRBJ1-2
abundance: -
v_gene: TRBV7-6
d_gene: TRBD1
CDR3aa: CASSLGVTGDGYGYTF
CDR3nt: TGTGCCAGCAGCCTCGGCGTAACAGGGGACGGATATGGCTACACCTTC

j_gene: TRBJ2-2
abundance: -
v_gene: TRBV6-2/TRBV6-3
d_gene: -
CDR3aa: CASSPVRGGGELFF
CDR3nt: TGTGCCAGCAGCCCGGTCCGGGGCGGCGGGGAGCTGTTTTTT

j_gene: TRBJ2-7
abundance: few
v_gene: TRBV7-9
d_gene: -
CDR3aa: CASSLGWGRTYEQYF
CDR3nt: TGTGCCAGCAGCTTAGGATGGGGTAGGACCTACGAGCAGTACTTC

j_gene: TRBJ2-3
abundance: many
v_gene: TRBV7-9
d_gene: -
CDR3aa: CASSWRDSTDTQYF
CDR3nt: TGTGCCAGCAGCTGGCGGGACAGCACAGATACGCAGTATTTT

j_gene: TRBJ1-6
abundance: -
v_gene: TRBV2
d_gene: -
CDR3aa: CASSDRSSYNSPLHF
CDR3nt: TGTGCCAGCAGTGACAGGAGCTCCTATAATTCACCCCTCCACTTT

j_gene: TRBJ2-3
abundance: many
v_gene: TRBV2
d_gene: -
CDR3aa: CASSDPGADTQYF
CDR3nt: TGTGCCAGCAGTGACCCGGGGGCAGATACGCAGTATTTT

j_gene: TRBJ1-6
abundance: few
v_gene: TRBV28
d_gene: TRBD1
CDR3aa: CASSEDRAISPLHF
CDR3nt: TGTGCCAGCAGCGAGGACAGGGCGATTTCACCCCTCCACTTT

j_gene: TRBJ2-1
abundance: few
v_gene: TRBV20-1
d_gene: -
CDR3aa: CSAPTVAGYNEQFF
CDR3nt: TGCAGTGCTCCTACAGTCGCGGGGTACAATGAGCAGTTCTTC

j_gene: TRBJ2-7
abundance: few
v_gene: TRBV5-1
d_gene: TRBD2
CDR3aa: CASSVTSGASYEQYF
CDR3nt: TGCGCCAGCAGCGTCACTAGCGGGGCATCCTACGAGCAGTACTTC

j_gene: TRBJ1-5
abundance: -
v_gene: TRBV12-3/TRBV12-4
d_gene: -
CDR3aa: CASSLAPGWPQHF
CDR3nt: TGTGCCAGCAGTTTAGCGCCGGGGTGGCCCCAGCATTTT

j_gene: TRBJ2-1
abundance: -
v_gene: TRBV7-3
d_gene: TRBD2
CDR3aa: CASSQGLAGGNNEQFF
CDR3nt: TGTGCCAGCAGCCAGGGACTAGCGGGAGGAAACAATGAGCAGTTCTTC

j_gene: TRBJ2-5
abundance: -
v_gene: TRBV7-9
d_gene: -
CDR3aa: CASSSTPGRTQYF
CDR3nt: TGTGCCAGCAGCTCGACCCCGGGAAGGACCCAGTACTTC

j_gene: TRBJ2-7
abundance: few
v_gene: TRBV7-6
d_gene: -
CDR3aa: CASSPTFLSSYEQYF
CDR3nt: TGTGCCAGCAGCCCGACATTTCTAAGCTCCTACGAGCAGTACTTC

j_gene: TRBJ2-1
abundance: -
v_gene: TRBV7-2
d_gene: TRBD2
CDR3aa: CASSSRRGAGAYNEQFF
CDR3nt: TGTGCCAGCAGCTCCCGACGAGGAGCGGGGGCTTACAATGAGCAGTTCTTC

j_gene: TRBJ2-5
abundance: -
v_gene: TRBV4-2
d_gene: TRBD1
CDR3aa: CASSQESAGQVGETQYF
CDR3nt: TGTGCCAGCAGCCAAGAAAGCGCCGGACAGGTCGGGGAGACCCAGTACTTC

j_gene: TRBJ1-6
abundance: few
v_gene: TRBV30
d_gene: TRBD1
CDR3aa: CAWSPPLGQTTTLHF
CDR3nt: TGTGCCTGGAGTCCCCCGTTGGGACAGACTACCACCCTCCACTTT

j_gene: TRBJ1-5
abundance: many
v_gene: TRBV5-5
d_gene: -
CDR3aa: CASSLEGSSNQPQHF
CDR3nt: TGTGCCAGCAGCTTGGAGGGTAGCAGCAATCAGCCCCAGCATTTT

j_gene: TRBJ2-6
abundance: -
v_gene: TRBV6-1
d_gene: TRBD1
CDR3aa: CASSRQTGTAGANVLTF
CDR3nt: TGTGCCAGCAGCCGACAGACAGGGACGGCTGGGGCCAACGTCCTGACTTTC

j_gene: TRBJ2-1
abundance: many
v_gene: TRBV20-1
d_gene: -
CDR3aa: CSAPGEGRYYNEQFF
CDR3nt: TGCAGTGCTCCCGGTGAGGGGCGTTACTACAATGAGCAGTTCTTC

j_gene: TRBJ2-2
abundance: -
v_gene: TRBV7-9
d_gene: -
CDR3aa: CASRPVGNTGELFF
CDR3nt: TGTGCCAGCAGACCAGTCGGGAACACCGGGGAGCTGTTTTTT

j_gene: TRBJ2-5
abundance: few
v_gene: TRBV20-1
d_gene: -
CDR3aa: CSADTPWGEETQYF
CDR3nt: TGCAGTGCTGACACCCCCTGGGGGGAAGAGACCCAGTACTTC

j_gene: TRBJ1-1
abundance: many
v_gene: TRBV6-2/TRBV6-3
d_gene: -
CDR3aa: CASSSTPTEAFF
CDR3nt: TGTGCCAGCAGTTCCACCCCCACTGAAGCTTTCTTT

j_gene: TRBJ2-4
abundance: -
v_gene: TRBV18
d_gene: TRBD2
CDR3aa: CASSTSRTSGSVSKNIQYF
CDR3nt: TGTGCCAGCTCTACCAGTAGGACTAGCGGGAGTGTGTCCAAAAACATTCAGTACTTC

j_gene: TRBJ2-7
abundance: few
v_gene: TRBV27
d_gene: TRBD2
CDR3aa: CASSFHGTSGGAVRSEQYF
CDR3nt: TGTGCCAGCAGTTTTCATGGGACTAGCGGGGGGGCTGTTCGTTCCGAGCAGTACTTC

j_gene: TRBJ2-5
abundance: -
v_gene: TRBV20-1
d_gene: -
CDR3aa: CSARPLAFETQYF
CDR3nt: TGCAGTGCTAGGCCGTTAGCGTTTGAGACCCAGTACTTC

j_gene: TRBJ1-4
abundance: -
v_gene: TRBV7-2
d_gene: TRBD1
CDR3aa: CASRDRGNEKLFF
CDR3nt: TGTGCCAGCAGGGACAGGGGTAACGAAAAACTGTTTTTT

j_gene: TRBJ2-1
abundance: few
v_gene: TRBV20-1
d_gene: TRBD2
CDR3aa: CSASSGLVPNEQFF
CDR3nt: TGCAGTGCTAGTTCGGGACTAGTGCCCAATGAGCAGTTCTTC

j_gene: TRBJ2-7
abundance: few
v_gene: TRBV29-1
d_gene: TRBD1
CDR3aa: CSVGGTGGYEQYF
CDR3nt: TGCAGCGTTGGGGGGACAGGGGGATACGAGCAGTACTTC

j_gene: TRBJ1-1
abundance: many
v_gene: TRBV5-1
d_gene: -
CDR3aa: CASSDQSNTEAFF
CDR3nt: TGCGCCAGCAGCGACCAGAGCAACACTGAAGCTTTCTTT

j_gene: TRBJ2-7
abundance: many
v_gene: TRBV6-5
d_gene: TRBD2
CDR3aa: CASSYSGGTEQYF
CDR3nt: TGTGCCAGCAGTTACTCGGGAGGGACCGAGCAGTACTTC

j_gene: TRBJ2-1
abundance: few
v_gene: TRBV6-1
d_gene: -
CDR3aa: CASSEVGLNNEQFF
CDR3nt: TGTGCCAGCAGTGAGGTGGGCTTAAACAATGAGCAGTTCTTC

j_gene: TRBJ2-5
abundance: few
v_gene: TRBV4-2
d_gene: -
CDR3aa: CASSQAESQETQYF
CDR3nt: TGTGCCAGCAGCCAAGCGGAAAGCCAAGAGACCCAGTACTTC

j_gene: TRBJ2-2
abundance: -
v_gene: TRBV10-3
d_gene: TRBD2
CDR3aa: CAISELAGGIGELFF
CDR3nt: TGTGCCATCAGTGAGCTAGCGGGAGGTATCGGGGAGCTGTTTTTT

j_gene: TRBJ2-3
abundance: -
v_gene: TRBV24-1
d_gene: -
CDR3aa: CATSDLRKQGNTQYF
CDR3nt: TGTGCCACCAGTGATTTGCGAAAACAGGGAAATACGCAGTATTTT

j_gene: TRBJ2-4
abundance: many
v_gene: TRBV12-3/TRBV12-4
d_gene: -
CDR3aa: CASSLSWQSLAKNIQYF
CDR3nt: TGTGCCAGCAGTTTATCATGGCAGAGTCTAGCCAAAAACATTCAGTACTTC

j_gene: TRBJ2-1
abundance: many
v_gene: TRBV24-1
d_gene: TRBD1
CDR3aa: CATSDRTGKPGGNEQFF
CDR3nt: TGTGCCACCAGTGATAGGACAGGGAAGCCCGGTGGGAATGAGCAGTTCTTC

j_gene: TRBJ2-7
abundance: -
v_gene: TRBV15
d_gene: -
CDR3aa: CATSGSKGDYEQYF
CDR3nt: TGTGCCACCAGCGGCAGTAAGGGGGACTACGAGCAGTACTTC

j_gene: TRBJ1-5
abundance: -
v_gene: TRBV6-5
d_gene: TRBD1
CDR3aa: CASRYRGDNQPQHF
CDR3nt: TGTGCCAGCAGATACAGGGGTGACAATCAGCCCCAGCATTTT

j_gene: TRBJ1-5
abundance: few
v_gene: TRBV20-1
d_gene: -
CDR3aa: CSAWGVKQPQHF
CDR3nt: TGCAGTGCGTGGGGGGTTAAACAGCCCCAGCATTTT

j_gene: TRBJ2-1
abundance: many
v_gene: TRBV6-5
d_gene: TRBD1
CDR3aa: CASSYSRTGAYNEQFF
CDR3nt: TGTGCCAGCAGTTACTCGAGAACAGGGGCCTACAATGAGCAGTTCTTC

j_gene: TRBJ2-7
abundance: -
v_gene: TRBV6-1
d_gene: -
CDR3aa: CASSDYVRVQQYF
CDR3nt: TGTGCCAGCAGTGATTATGTCAGGGTGCAGCAGTACTTC

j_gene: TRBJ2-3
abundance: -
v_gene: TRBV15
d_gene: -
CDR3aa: CATSNDRIDTQYF
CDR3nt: TGTGCCACCAGCAACGACAGGATAGATACGCAGTATTTT

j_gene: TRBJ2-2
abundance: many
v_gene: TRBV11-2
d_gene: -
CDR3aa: CASSLEHYTGELFF
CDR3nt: TGTGCCAGCAGCTTAGAACATTACACCGGGGAGCTGTTTTTT

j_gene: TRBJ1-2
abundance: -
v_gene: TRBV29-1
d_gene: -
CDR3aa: CSVVQGAYGYTF
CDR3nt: TGCAGCGTCGTGCAAGGGGCCTATGGCTACACCTTC

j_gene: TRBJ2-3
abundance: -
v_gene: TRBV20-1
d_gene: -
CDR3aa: CSARVGFFTDTQYF
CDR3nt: TGCAGTGCTAGAGTTGGGTTTTTCACAGATACGCAGTATTTT

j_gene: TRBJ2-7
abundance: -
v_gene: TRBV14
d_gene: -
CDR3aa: CASSQRQHYEQYF
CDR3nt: TGTGCCAGCAGCCAAAGGCAGCACTACGAGCAGTACTTC

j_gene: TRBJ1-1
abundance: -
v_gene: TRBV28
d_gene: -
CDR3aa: CASSLHRETAEAFF
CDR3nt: TGTGCCAGCAGTTTACACAGGGAGACTGCTGAAGCTTTCTTT

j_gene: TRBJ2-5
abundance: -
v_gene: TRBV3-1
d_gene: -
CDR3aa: CASSQEARGSWGETQYF
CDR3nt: TGTGCCAGCAGCCAAGAAGCCCGGGGCTCATGGGGGGAGACCCAGTACTTC